This T cell receptor (beta chain) is drawn from a study of cytomegalovirus exposure and HLA in healthy donors. Points from the study as a whole: Among the most significant clusters, several appeared linked to common viral pathogens in a later analysis. There were some public TCRs occurring in many donors, but most TCR sequences were rare.

The PCR ran on 60 Vbeta and 13 Jbeta primers. The data were produced by immunoSEQ multiplex PCR, yet TCRdb's version contains in-frame clones alone and is incomplete. This sample yields roughly 120,000 clones, of which around 66% are seen a single time; roughly 8.7% belongs to the top ten. On this clone: The antigen remains unidentified.

CDR1 and CDR2 (germline): MNHEY, SMNVEV (reference sequence). After removal of 5 bases from V and 3 bases from J, the junction contained 6 bases not matched to a gene. CDR3 size: 15 residues. The source is a man between 18 and 29 years old in good health and CMV-seropositive. Sequencing was carried out using PBMCs. The chain carries TRBV27 and TRBJ2-2; 7 bases line up with TRBD1. The CDR3 nucleotides read TGTGCCAGCAGTCCCGGGACAGTTTACACCGGGGAGCTGTTTTTT. It yields the protein CASSPGTVYTGELFF.